These 26 T cell receptor beta chains share one sample of origin, sequenced in a study of blood T cell repertoires in COVID-19. Only in-frame clones appear in the TCRdb table, and some are missing; sequencing was by immunoSEQ multiplex PCR. In the table there are roughly 100,000 clones, approximately 80% of which are singletons. Sequenced material: peripheral blood. These receptors were obtained from a man between 60 and 70 years old with acute or convalescent COVID-19.

The rearrangement uses TRBV29-1 and TRBJ2-7; perhaps TRBD1 as D (5 bases). The V gene lost 4 bases and the J gene lost 3 bases, with 16 bases spanning the gap. The CDR3 sequence is 14 residues long. Germline CDR1 is SQVTM and CDR2 is ANQGSEA. In DNA form, the CDR3 reads TGCAGCGTTGCGGTAGGGCAGCAGGGCTACGAGCAGTACTTC. This codes for CSVAVGQQGYEQYF.

The chain combines TRBV19 with TRBJ2-7, with 7 bases aligning to TRBD1. CDR1 and CDR2 (germline): LNHDA, SQIVND (reference sequence). Losses at the gene ends were 4 bases for V and 0 bases for J; bases not matched to a gene: 3. The CDR3 covers 14 residues. The CDR3 nucleotides read TGTGCCAGTAGTACCACAGGGGCCTCCTACGAGCAGTACTTC. The encoded protein is CASSTTGASYEQYF.

CDR3: CASSSTGTSYQPQHF. CDR3 nucleotide sequence: TGTGCCAGCAGCTCAACCGGGACATCCTACCAGCCCCAGCATTTT. V and J are TRBV6-5 and TRBJ1-5; D is perhaps TRBD1 (6 bases). CDR3 length: 15 residues. Germline CDR1 and CDR2: MNHEY and SVGAGI. Trimming left V 6 bases short and J 7 bases short, with 19 bases between.

The chain has TRBV28 and TRBJ2-3; TRBD2 matches 12 bases. Germline values: CDR1 MDHEN, CDR2 SYDVKM. V dropped 6 bases and J dropped 0; count of bases not matched to a gene: 7. This CDR3 is 17 amino acids long. DNA for the CDR3: TGTGCCAGCAGCCCTCTAGCGGGAGGGTCAAGCACAGATACGCAGTATTTT. Translating gives CASSPLAGGSSTDTQYF. Complete variable domain (other parts from reference TRBV28 and TRBJ2-3): DVKVTQSSRYLVKRTGEKVFLECVQDMDHENMFWYRQDPGLGLRLIYFSYDVKMKEKGDIPEGYSVSREKKERFSLILESASTNQTSMYLCASSPLAGGSSTDTQYFGPGTRLTVL.

A note on this clone: Other DNA sequences in this specimen translate into the identical CDR3. J is TRBJ2-2 and V is TRBV7-3, with 7 bases that match TRBD1. Germline loops: CDR1 SGHTA, CDR2 FQGTGA. V was clipped by 5 bases and J by 6 bases; unmatched bases: 3. The CDR3 contains 13 residues. The CDR3 DNA is TGTGCCAGCAGCCCCCAGGGGGCCGGGGAGCTGTTTTTT. Translation: CASSPQGAGELFF.

CDR3 DNA sequence: TGTGCCAGCAACCCATCGACAGTGGTGAACACTGAAGCTTTCTTT. Translation gives CASNPSTVVNTEAFF. The J gene is TRBJ1-1, the V gene TRBV2; D is possibly TRBD1 (5 bases). V gave up 7 bases and J gave up 0 bases, with 15 bases separating them. The CDR3 is 15 residues long. Germline V gives CDR1 SNHLY, CDR2 FYNNEI.

The chain uses TRBV28 and TRBJ1-6; 7 bases are shared with TRBD1. The germline gives CDR1 MDHEN, CDR2 SYDVKM. CDR3 length: 14 amino acids. V lost 3 bases to trimming and J lost 6 bases; unmatched junction nucleotides: 2. The CDR3 nucleotides read TGTGCCAGCAGTTTGGGACAGCCTAATTCACCCCTCCACTTT. Translating gives CASSLGQPNSPLHF.

The chain joins TRBV2 to TRBJ1-1; TRBD1 might be the D (5 bases). Germline CDR1 is SNHLY and CDR2 is FYNNEI. V lost 10 bases and J lost 2, with 14 bases in between. The CDR3 extends over 13 amino acids. Here the CDR3 DNA reads TGTGCCACTTCCAGGGAGGAAAACACTGAAGCTTTCTTT. The encoded protein is CATSREENTEAFF.

J is TRBJ2-6 and V is TRBV5-6; tentative D call: TRBD2 (6 bases). V gave up 6 bases and J gave up 0 bases, with 16 bases separating them. CDR1 SGHDT and CDR2 YYEEEE come from the germline V gene. The CDR3 spans 17 residues. The DNA of the CDR3 is TGTGCCAGCACCTCCGGAGGGATCGGCTCTGGGGCCAACGTCCTGACTTTC. Translating gives CASTSGGIGSGANVLTF.

The sample holds a few counts of this clone. The chain recombines TRBV25-1 with TRBJ2-1; the D is unclear. The CDR3 totals 14 residues. Trimming removed 3 bases from V and 0 bases from J, with 6 bases in between. Germline values: CDR1 MGHDK, CDR2 SYGVNS. The CDR3 spells CASSDHSSYNEQFF. DNA for the CDR3: TGTGCCAGCAGTGATCATAGCTCCTACAATGAGCAGTTCTTC.

This sequence joins TRBV7-9 and TRBJ1-5; TRBD1 might be the D (6 bases). Germline CDR1 SEHNR, CDR2 FQNEAQ (reference sequence). Between the trimmed V and J ends, which lost 0 bases and 6 bases, there was a span of 12 bases. The CDR3 is made up of 15 amino acids. The CDR3 is CASSLAGGAAQPQHF. For the CDR3, the DNA is TGTGCCAGCAGCTTAGCTGGGGGGGCGGCTCAGCCCCAGCATTTT. Supplemented by reference TRBV7-9 and TRBJ1-5, the full variable domain reads DTGVSQNPRHKITKRGQNVTFRCDPISEHNRLYWYRQTLGQGPEFLTYFQNEAQLEKSRLLSDRFSAERPKGSFSTLEIQRTEQGDSAMYLCASSLAGGAAQPQHFGDGTRLSIL.

For the CDR3, the DNA is TGTGCCAGCTCACCGATTGGACAGGGGACCGGGGAGCAGTACTTC. It codes for CASSPIGQGTGEQYF. This chain uses TRBV18 with TRBJ2-7, with 9 bases fitting TRBD1. Germline CDR1 is KGHSH and CDR2 is LQKENI. J lost 7 bases, V lost 3 bases, and 10 bases had no gene match. The CDR3 is 15 residues long.

In this sample, this clone turned up once. The chain combines TRBV5-4 with TRBJ2-5, with no clear D. V was shortened by 0 bases and J by 4 bases, with 13 bases between the two germline ends. Germline CDR1 and CDR2: SGHNT and YYREEE (reference sequence). The CDR3 sequence is 15 residues long. DNA of the CDR3: TGTGCCAGCAGCTTGGGAACCCCGCGTGGAGAGACCCAGTACTTC. Translation gives CASSLGTPRGETQYF.

This clone was seen more than once but under ten times. The chain has TRBV18 and TRBJ1-5; 8 bases line up with TRBD1. Germline V gives CDR1 KGHSH, CDR2 LQKENI. V was pared by 2 bases and J by 5 bases, with 14 bases of the junction left unmatched. CDR3 length equals 18 residues. The DNA of the CDR3 is TGTGCCAGCTCACCAACGGGCAGGGGGCGAGTCGGGGATCAGCCCCAGCATTTT. Protein: CASSPTGRGRVGDQPQHF. The full variable domain, with the rest looked up from reference TRBV18 and TRBJ1-5, is NAGVMQNPRHLVRRRGQEARLRCSPMKGHSHVYWYRQLPEEGLKFMVYLQKENIIDESGMPKERFSAEFPKEGPSILRIQQVVRGDSAAYFCASSPTGRGRVGDQPQHFGDGTRLSIL.

V and J are TRBV5-5 and TRBJ1-1, with D uncertain. The CDR3 has 13 residues. Germline values: CDR1 SGHKS, CDR2 YYEKEE (reference sequence). V lost 2 bases to trimming and J lost 0 bases, with 5 bases between them. The CDR3 sequence is CASSLYMNTEAFF. CDR3 in DNA: TGTGCCAGCAGCTTATATATGAACACTGAAGCTTTCTTT.

The rearrangement joins TRBV7-2 to TRBJ1-5; possibly TRBD1 for D (6 bases). V was shortened by 5 bases and J by 0 bases, with 11 bases between the two germline ends. CDR1 SGHTA and CDR2 FQGNSA come from the germline V gene. This CDR3 spans 15 amino acids. The CDR3 sequence: CASSQDRISNQPQHF. The CDR3 DNA reads as TGTGCCAGCAGCCAGGACAGAATTAGCAATCAGCCCCAGCATTTT. Variable domain in full (rest from reference TRBV7-2 and TRBJ1-5): GAGVSQSPSNKVTEKGKDVELRCDPISGHTALYWYRQSLGQGLEFLIYFQGNSAPDKSGLPSDRFSAERTGGSVSTLTIQRTQQEDSAVYLCASSQDRISNQPQHFGDGTRLSIL.

The CDR3 loop reads CASSLGGPIKETQYF. In DNA, the CDR3 is TGTGCCAGCAGCTTAGGGGGGCCGATTAAAGAGACCCAGTACTTC. This rearrangement joins TRBV11-2 to TRBJ2-5; D perhaps matches TRBD1 (6 bases). The CDR3 has 15 residues. Trimming removed 1 base from V and 3 bases from J, with 12 bases in between. The germline CDR1 and CDR2 sequences are SGHAT and FQNNGV.

The rearrangement links TRBV24-1 to TRBJ1-1, with D possibly matching TRBD1 (6 bases). The V end was cut by 11 bases, the J end by 1 base, with 22 bases between. The CDR3 spans 16 residues. Germline CDR1 is KGHDR and CDR2 is SFDVKD. The CDR3 DNA is TGTGCCAGACATTGGCAAGACAGGCGAAGGAACACTGAAGCTTTCTTT. It encodes CARHWQDRRRNTEAFF.

The genes are TRBV3-1 (or the pseudogene TRBV3-2) and TRBJ1-1, with 8 bases aligning to TRBD1. With 2 bases clipped from V and 8 bases from J, the junction kept 7 bases outside the gene matches. The CDR3 loop spans 14 amino acids. Germline V gives CDR1 LGHDT, CDR2 YNNKEL (reference sequence). Written as DNA, the CDR3 is TGTGCCAGCAGCCAAAATCTCCGGGACAGGGAAGCTTTCTTT. This encodes CASSQNLRDREAFF.

The chain carries TRBV7-9 and TRBJ2-7, with 8 bases matching TRBD1. Germline V gives CDR1 SEHNR, CDR2 FQNEAQ (reference sequence). J was trimmed by 5 bases and V by 5 bases; bases with no gene match: 11. This CDR3 contains 15 residues. CDR3 loop: CASSPYTDRVNEQYF. The CDR3 coding sequence is TGTGCCAGCAGCCCCTACACGGACAGGGTGAACGAGCAGTACTTC.

This chain connects TRBV6-2 or TRBV6-3 to TRBJ1-5, with 7 bases matching TRBD1. The germline gives CDR1 MNHEY, CDR2 SVGEGT. V shed 2 bases and J 5 bases; nucleotides not matched to a gene: 3. The length of the CDR3 is 14 residues. The CDR3 nucleotides are TGTGCCAGCAGTTACGGACAGGTCTATCAGCCCCAGCATTTT. This gives the protein CASSYGQVYQPQHF.

V is TRBV18 and J is TRBJ1-3; D gene uncertain. V gave up 2 bases and J gave up 6 bases, with 11 bases separating them. The CDR3 loop spans 14 amino acids. CDR1 is KGHSH and CDR2 is LQKENI in the germline V gene. Here the CDR3 reads CASSPAGNANTIYF. DNA of the CDR3: TGTGCCAGCTCACCAGCGGGGAATGCAAACACCATATATTTT.

The V and J genes are TRBV19 and TRBJ2-2; 8 bases agree with TRBD2. Germline-derived CDR1 and CDR2 are LNHDA and SQIVND (reference sequence). V lost 4 bases to trimming and J lost 3 bases; unmatched junction nucleotides: 10. CDR3 length equals 17 residues. The CDR3 sequence: CASSTSCGGFHTGELFF. In DNA form, the CDR3 reads TGTGCCAGTAGTACCTCTTGCGGGGGGTTTCACACCGGGGAGCTGTTTTTT.

The chain is built from TRBV6-2 or TRBV6-3 and TRBJ2-3; 7 bases match TRBD1. Germline CDR1 reads MNHEY; CDR2 reads SVGEGT. There are 18 residues in the CDR3. With V trimmed by 2 bases and J by 0 bases, 11 bases remained unmatched. This CDR3 reads CASSYPRGQPTSTDTQYF. CDR3 bases: TGTGCCAGCAGTTACCCTAGGGGACAGCCGACTAGCACAGATACGCAGTATTTT.

This clone was counted only a few times. V is TRBV29-1 and J is TRBJ2-7; 9 bases line up with TRBD2. The CDR3 spans 12 residues. J was trimmed by 5 bases and V by 6 bases; bases with no gene match: 5. Germline-derived CDR1 and CDR2 are SQVTM and ANQGSEA. CDR3 nucleotides: TGCAGCGTGATAGCGGGAGTAGACGAGCAGTACTTC. It translates to CSVIAGVDEQYF.

The table lists this clone with a count of one. The junction departs from germline at one end; a sequencing error may be responsible. V is TRBV2 and J is TRBJ2-3; 7 bases are shared with TRBD1. CDR1 SNHLY and CDR2 FYNNEI come from the germline V gene. CDR3 size: 13 residues. The DNA of the CDR3 is TGTGCCAGCAGGATACAGGGGTCCACCCCCAGGGATTTT. This encodes CASRIQGSTPRDF.